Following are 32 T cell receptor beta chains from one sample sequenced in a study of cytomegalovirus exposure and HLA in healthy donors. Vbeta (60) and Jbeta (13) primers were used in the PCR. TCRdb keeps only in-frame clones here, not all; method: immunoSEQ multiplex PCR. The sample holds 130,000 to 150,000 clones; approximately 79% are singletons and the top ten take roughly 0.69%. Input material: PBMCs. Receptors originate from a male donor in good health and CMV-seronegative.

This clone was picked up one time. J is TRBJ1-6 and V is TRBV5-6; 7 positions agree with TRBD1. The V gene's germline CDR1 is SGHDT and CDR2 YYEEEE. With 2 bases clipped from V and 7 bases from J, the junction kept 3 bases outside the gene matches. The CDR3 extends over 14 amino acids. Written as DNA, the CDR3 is TGTGCCAGCAGCTTCCGGGACAGAAATTCACCCCTCCACTTT. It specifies CASSFRDRNSPLHF.

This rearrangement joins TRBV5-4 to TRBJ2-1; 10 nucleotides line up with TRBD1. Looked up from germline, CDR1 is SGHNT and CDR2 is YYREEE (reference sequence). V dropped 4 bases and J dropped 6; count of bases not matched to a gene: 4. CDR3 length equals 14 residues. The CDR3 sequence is CASSLGQGVNEQFF. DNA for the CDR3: TGTGCCAGCAGCCTCGGACAGGGGGTCAATGAGCAGTTCTTC.

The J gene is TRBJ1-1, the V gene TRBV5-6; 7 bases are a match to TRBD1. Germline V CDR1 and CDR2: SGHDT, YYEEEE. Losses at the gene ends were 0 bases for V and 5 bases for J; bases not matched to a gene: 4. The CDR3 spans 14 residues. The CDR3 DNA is TGTGCCAGCAGCTTGGTAGGGGGCTGGACTGAAGCTTTCTTT. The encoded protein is CASSLVGGWTEAFF.

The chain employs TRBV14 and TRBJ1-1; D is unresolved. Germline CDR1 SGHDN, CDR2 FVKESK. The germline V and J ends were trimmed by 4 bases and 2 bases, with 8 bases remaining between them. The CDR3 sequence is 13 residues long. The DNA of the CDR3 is TGTGCCAGCAGCCTTCAGGAAAACACTGAAGCTTTCTTT. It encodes CASSLQENTEAFF.

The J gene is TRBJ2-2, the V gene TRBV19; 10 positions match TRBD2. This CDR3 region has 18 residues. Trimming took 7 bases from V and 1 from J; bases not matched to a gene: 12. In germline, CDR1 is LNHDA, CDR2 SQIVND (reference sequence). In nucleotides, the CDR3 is TGTGCCAGTACCCCCTCTAGCGGGAGATGGGAGAACACCGGGGAGCTGTTTTTT. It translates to CASTPSSGRWENTGELFF.

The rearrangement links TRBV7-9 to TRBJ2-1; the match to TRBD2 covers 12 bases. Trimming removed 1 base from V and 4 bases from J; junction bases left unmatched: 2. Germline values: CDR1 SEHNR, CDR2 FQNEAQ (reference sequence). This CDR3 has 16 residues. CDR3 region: CASSLVGTSGYNEQFF. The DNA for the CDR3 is TGTGCCAGCAGCTTAGTGGGGACTAGCGGGTACAATGAGCAGTTCTTC. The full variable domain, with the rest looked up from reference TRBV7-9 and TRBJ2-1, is DTGVSQNPRHKITKRGQNVTFRCDPISEHNRLYWYRQTLGQGPEFLTYFQNEAQLEKSRLLSDRFSAERPKGSFSTLEIQRTEQGDSAMYLCASSLVGTSGYNEQFFGPGTRLTVL.

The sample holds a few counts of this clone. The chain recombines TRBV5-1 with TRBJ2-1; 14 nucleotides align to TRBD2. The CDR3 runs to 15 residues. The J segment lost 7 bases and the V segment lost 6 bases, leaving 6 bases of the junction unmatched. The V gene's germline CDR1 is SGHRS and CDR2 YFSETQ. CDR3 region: CASTSGTSGSNEQFF. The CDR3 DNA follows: TGCGCCAGCACCTCCGGGACTAGCGGGAGTAATGAGCAGTTCTTC.

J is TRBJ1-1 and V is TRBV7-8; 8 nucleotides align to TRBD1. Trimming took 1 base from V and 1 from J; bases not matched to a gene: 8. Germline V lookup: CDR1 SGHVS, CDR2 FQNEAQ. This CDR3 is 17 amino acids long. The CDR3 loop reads CASSLDSGGTGNTEAFF. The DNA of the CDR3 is TGTGCCAGCAGCTTAGATAGTGGGGGGACAGGGAACACTGAAGCTTTCTTT.

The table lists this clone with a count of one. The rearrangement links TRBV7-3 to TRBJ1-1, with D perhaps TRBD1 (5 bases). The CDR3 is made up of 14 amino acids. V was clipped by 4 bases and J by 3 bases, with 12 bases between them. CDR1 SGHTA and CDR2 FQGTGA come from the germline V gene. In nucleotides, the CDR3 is TGTGCCAGCAGCTACGAAGGACACTACACTGAAGCTTTCTTT. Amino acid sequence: CASSYEGHYTEAFF.

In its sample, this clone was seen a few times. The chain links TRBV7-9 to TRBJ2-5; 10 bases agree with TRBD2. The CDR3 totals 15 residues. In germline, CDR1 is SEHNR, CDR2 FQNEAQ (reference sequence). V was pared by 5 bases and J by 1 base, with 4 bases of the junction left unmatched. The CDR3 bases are TGTGCCAGCAGCCCGGGACTAGCGCCCCAAGAGACCCAGTACTTC. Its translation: CASSPGLAPQETQYF.

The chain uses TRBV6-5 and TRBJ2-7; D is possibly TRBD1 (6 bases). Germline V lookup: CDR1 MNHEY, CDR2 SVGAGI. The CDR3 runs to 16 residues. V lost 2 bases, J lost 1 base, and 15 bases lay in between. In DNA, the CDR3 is TGTGCCAGCAGTTACGCAAGCCCCGGGACATCCTACGAGCAGTACTTC. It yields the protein CASSYASPGTSYEQYF.

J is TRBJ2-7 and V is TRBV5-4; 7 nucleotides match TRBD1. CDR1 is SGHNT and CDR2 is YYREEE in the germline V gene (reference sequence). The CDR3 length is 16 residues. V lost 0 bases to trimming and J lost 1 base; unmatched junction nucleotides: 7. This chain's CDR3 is CASSLGGSGQSYEQYF. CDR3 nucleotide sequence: TGTGCCAGCAGCTTGGGAGGGTCGGGACAGTCCTACGAGCAGTACTTC.

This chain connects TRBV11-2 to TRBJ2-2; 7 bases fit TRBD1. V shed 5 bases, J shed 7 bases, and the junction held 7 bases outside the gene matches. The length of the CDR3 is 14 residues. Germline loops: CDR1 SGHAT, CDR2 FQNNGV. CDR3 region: CASSLGGWNGELFF. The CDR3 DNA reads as TGTGCCAGCAGCCTAGGGGGCTGGAACGGGGAGCTGTTTTTT.

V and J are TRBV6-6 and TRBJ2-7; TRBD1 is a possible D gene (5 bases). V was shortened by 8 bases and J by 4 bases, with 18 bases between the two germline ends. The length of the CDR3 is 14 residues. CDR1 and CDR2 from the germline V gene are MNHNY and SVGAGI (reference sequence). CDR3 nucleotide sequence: TGTGCCAGCCGACCCGACAGTCGAAGTTACGAGCAGTACTTC. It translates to CASRPDSRSYEQYF.

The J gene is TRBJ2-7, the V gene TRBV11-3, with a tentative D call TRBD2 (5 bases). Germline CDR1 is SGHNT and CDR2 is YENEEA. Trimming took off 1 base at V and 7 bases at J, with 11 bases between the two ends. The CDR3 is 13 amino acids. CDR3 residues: CASSLAAGLEQYF. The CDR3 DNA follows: TGTGCCAGCAGCTTAGCGGCGGGCCTTGAGCAGTACTTC.

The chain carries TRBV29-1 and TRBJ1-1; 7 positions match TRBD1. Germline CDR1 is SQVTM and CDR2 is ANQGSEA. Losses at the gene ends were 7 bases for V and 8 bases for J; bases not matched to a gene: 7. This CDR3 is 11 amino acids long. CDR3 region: CSGGGAGEAFF. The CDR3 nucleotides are TGCAGCGGAGGGGGCGCGGGCGAAGCTTTCTTT.

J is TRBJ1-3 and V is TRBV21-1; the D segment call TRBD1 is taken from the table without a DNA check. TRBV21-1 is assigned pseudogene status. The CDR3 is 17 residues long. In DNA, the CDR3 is TGTGCCAGCAGCAAATGGGGAACAGGGTGGAGTGGAAACACCATATATTTT. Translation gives CASSKWGTGWSGNTIYF.

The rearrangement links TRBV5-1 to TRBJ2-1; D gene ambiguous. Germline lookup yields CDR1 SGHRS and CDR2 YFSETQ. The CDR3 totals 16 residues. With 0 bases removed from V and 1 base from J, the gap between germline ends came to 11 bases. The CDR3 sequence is CASSLDQSSSYNEQFF. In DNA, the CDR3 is TGCGCCAGCAGCTTGGACCAGTCCTCGTCCTACAATGAGCAGTTCTTC.

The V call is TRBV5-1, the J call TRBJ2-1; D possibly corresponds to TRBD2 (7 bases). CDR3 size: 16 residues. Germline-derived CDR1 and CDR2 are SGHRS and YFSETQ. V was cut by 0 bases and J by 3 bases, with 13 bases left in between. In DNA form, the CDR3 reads TGCGCCAGCAGCTTGGTTGCGGGGGCCATCTACAATGAGCAGTTCTTC. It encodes CASSLVAGAIYNEQFF.

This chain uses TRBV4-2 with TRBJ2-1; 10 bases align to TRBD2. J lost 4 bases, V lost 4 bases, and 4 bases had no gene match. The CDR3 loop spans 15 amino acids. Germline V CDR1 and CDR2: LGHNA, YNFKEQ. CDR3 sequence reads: CASSPGLADYNEQFF. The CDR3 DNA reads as TGTGCCAGCAGCCCCGGACTAGCGGATTACAATGAGCAGTTCTTC.

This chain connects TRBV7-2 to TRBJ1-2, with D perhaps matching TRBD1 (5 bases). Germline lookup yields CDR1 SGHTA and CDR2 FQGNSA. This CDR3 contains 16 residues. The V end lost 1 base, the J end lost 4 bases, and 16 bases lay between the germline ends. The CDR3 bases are TGTGCCAGCAGCTTAGGGTGGAGGGGCGCAGGCTATGGCTACACCTTC. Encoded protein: CASSLGWRGAGYGYTF.

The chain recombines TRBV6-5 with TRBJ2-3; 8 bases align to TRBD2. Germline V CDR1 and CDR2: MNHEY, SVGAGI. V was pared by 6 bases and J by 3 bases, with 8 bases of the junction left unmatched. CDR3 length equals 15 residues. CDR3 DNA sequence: TGTGCCAGCAGCCGGGGGGGGAAAAGGACAGATACGCAGTATTTT. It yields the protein CASSRGGKRTDTQYF.

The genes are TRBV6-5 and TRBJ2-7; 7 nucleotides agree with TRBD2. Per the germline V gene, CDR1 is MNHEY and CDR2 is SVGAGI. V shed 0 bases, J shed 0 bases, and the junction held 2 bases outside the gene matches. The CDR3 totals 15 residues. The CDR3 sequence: CASSYSGRGSYEQYF. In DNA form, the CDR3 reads TGTGCCAGCAGTTACTCGGGGAGGGGCTCCTACGAGCAGTACTTC.

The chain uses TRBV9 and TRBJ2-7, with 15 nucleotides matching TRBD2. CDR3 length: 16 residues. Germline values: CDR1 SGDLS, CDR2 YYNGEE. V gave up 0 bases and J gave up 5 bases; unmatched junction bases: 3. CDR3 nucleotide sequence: TGTGCCAGCAGCGTAGGAGGGACTAGCGGGAGGAACGAGCAGTACTTC. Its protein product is CASSVGGTSGRNEQYF.

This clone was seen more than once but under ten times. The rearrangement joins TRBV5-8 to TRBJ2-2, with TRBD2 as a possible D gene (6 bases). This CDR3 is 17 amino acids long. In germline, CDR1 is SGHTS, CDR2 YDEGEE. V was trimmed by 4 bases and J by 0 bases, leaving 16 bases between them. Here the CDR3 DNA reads TGTGCCAGCAGCCGCACGTTACTAGCAGCGAACACCGGGGAGCTGTTTTTT. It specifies CASSRTLLAANTGELFF. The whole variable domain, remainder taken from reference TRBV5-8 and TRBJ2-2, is EAGVTQSPTHLIKTRGQQATLRCSPISGHTSVYWYQQALGLGLQFLLWYDEGEERNRGNFPPRFSGRQFPNYSSELNVNALELEDSALYLCASSRTLLAANTGELFFGEGSRLTVL.

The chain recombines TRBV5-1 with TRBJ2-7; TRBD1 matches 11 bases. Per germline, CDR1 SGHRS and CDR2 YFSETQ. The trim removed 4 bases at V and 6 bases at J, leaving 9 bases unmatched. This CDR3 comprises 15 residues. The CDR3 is CASSKGQGATPEQYF. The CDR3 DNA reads TGCGCCAGCAGCAAAGGACAGGGGGCGACCCCCGAGCAGTACTTC.

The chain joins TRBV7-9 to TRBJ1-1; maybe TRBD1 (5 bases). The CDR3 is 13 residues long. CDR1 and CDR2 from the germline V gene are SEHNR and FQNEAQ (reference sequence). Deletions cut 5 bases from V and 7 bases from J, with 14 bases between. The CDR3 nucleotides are TGTGCCAGCAGCCAAGGGGCAGCTTATGAAGCTTTCTTT. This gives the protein CASSQGAAYEAFF.

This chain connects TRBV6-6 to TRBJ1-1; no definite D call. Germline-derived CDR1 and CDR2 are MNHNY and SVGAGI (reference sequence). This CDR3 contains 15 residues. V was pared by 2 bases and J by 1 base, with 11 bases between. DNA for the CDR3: TGTGCCAGCAGTTACAGGTCCGGAGGGAACACTGAAGCTTTCTTT. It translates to CASSYRSGGNTEAFF.

This chain's CDR3 is CASSPTGGGNTEAFF. CDR3 sequence (DNA): TGTGCCAGCTCACCGACAGGGGGGGGGAACACTGAAGCTTTCTTT. The chain joins TRBV18 to TRBJ1-1; 9 bases are shared with TRBD1. The germline gives CDR1 KGHSH, CDR2 LQKENI. The CDR3 runs to 15 residues. Trimming cost V 3 bases and J 1 base; bases outside gene matches: 3.

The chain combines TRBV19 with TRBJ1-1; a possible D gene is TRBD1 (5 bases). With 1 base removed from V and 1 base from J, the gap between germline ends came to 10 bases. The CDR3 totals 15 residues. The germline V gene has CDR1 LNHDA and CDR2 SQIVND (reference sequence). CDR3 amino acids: CASSIGRGRNTEAFF. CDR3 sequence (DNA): TGTGCCAGTAGTATAGGAAGGGGCAGGAACACTGAAGCTTTCTTT.

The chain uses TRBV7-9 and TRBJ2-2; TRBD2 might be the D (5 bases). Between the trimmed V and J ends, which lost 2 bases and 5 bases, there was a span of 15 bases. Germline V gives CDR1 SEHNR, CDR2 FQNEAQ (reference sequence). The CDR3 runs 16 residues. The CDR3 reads CASSLKRDYGTGELFF. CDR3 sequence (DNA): TGTGCCAGCAGCTTAAAACGAGACTACGGGACCGGGGAGCTGTTTTTT. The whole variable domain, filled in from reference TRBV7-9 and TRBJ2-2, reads DTGVSQNPRHKITKRGQNVTFRCDPISEHNRLYWYRQTLGQGPEFLTYFQNEAQLEKSRLLSDRFSAERPKGSFSTLEIQRTEQGDSAMYLCASSLKRDYGTGELFFGEGSRLTVL.

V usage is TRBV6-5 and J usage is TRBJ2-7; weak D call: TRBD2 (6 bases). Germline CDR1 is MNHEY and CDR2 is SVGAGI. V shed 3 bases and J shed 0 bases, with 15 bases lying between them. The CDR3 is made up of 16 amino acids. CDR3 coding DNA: TGTGCCAGCAGTTATGGGCCGGGAGCGAACTCCTACGAGCAGTACTTC. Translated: CASSYGPGANSYEQYF.